Below, 5 T cell receptor beta chains from the same sample are listed, as sequenced in a study of cytomegalovirus exposure and HLA in healthy donors. The PCR was carried out with 60 Vbeta primers and 13 Jbeta primers. TCRdb's table, derived via immunoSEQ multiplex PCR, lists solely in-frame clones and lacks some. The ten most abundant clones cover about 4.2% of a sample with roughly 77,000 clones. Specimen: PBMCs. These receptors originate from a man aged 25 to 45 in good health and CMV-seronegative.

The rearrangement links TRBV7-9 to TRBJ2-7; the match to TRBD1 covers 8 bases. Germline CDR1 and CDR2: SEHNR and FQNEAQ (reference sequence). The trim removed 3 bases at V and 7 bases at J, leaving 14 bases unmatched. The CDR3 is 16 amino acids. CDR3 loop: CASSFWTGFDSGEQYF. In DNA, the CDR3 is TGTGCCAGCAGCTTCTGGACAGGGTTTGATTCGGGAGAGCAGTACTTC.

In regard to this clone: One junction end disagrees with the germline gene, perhaps due to a read error. The sample contains more than one DNA sequence encoding this CDR3. The chain has TRBV4-1 and TRBJ2-1; 10 positions agree with TRBD2. Germline-derived CDR1 and CDR2 are MGHRA and YSYEKL. The CDR3 is 15 amino acids. CDR3 sequence reads: CASSQASGGYNEQFF. CDR3 coding DNA: TGTGCCAGCAGCCAGGCTAGCGGGGGATACAATGAGCAGTTCTTC.

The gene calls are TRBV2 and TRBJ2-5, with TRBD2 as a possible D gene (5 bases). The V end was cut by 4 bases, the J end by 5 bases, with 11 bases between. CDR1 SNHLY and CDR2 FYNNEI come from the germline V gene. The CDR3 runs to 13 residues. CDR3 in DNA: TGTGCCAGCAGTGGAGTGGGAGAGGAGACCCAGTACTTC. It is translated as CASSGVGEETQYF.

The V gene is TRBV6-6, the J gene TRBJ1-5; 7 bases fit TRBD1. V shed 10 bases and J 4 bases; nucleotides not matched to a gene: 7. CDR1 is MNHNY, CDR2 SVGAGI, per germline (reference sequence). The CDR3 has 13 residues. In DNA form, the CDR3 reads TGTGCCATCACCGGGACAGATAATCAGCCCCAGCATTTT. Encoded protein: CAITGTDNQPQHF.

The rearrangement joins TRBV11-3 to TRBJ2-5, with D tentatively TRBD1 (5 bases). Trimming took 6 bases from V and 7 from J, leaving 9 bases between them. Germline V CDR1 and CDR2: SGHNT, YENEEA. The CDR3 consists of 11 residues. The CDR3 is CASRSRGTQYF. CDR3 DNA sequence: TGTGCCAGCAGATCTAGGGGGACCCAGTACTTC.